The T cell receptor beta chain under discussion was sequenced for a study of shared clonotypes between healthy human individuals. Method: immunoSEQ multiplex PCR; TCRdb's copy keeps in-frame clones and lacks some. The sample consists of 850,000 to 1,100,000 clones, about 80% of them appearing once. There are 15 residues in the CDR3. V lost 3 bases, J lost 3 bases, and 13 bases lay in between. The germline gives CDR1 MDHEN, CDR2 SYDVKM. Study findings and constraints: Limitation of the genetic and exposure-history diversity represented came from the few donors. Against clonotypes common to all four donors, non-shared ones had lower generation probabilities.

It was into CD45RA+ naive and CD45RA-negative memory subsets that the CD4+ cells were split. Only one count was recorded for this clone. Its target is unknown. The TCR originated in a man between 18 and 29 years old in good health. Some clones in this sample may be carry-over from other donors' samples. The sample taken for sequencing was memory CD4+ T cells from PBMCs. The subset here: CD45RA-negative fraction. The V and J genes are TRBV28 and TRBJ2-3; tentatively, D is TRBD2 (5 bases). CDR3 region: CASSFSTPGTDTQYF. The CDR3 bases are TGTGCCAGCAGTTTCTCTACCCCGGGGACAGATACGCAGTATTTT.